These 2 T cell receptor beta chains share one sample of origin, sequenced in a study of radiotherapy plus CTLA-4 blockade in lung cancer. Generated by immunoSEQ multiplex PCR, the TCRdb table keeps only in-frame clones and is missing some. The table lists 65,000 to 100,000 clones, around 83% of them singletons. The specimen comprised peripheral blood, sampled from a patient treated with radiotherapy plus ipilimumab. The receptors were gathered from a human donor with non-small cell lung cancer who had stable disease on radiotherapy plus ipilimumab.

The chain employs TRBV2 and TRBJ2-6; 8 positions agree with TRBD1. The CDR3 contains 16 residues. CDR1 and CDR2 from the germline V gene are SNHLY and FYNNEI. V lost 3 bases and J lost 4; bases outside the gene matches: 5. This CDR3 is CASSEQGAAGANVLTF. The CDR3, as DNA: TGTGCCAGCAGTGAGCAGGGGGCTGCAGGGGCCAACGTCCTGACTTTC.

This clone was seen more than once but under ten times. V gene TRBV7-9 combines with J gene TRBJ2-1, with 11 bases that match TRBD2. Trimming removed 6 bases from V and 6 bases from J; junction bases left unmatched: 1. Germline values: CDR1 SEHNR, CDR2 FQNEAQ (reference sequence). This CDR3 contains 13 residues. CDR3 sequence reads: CASRLAGGNEQFF. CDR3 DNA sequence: TGTGCCAGCAGGCTAGCGGGAGGCAATGAGCAGTTCTTC.